What follows are 13 T cell receptor beta chains derived from one specimen sequenced in a study of neurological immune-mediated disorders. Time point noted: longitudinal time-point 2. TCRdb re-called the 5' RACE reads with MiXCR, one entry per CDR3 protein. The sample consists of approximately 82,000 distinct CDR3 sequences, 13% of them appearing once. Input material: PBMCs. The receptor source for this set is a female donor with HTLV-1-associated myelopathy (HAM/TSP).

This clonotype came up many times. The V call is TRBV6-1, the J call TRBJ2-1; possibly TRBD2 for D (5 bases). This CDR3 is 14 amino acids long. Germline CDR1 is MNHNS and CDR2 is SASEGT. With 10 bases removed from V and 6 bases from J, the gap between germline ends came to 19 bases. This chain's CDR3 is CATTGNPRVNEQFF. In DNA, the CDR3 is TGTGCCACCACGGGGAACCCTAGGGTCAATGAGCAGTTCTTC.

The sample holds many counts of this clonotype. The rearrangement uses TRBV27 and TRBJ2-3, with no clear D. The CDR3 sequence is 13 residues long. V dropped 1 base and J dropped 3 bases, with 5 bases sitting between them. Per germline, CDR1 MNHEY and CDR2 SMNVEV (reference sequence). The CDR3 reads CASSLLGTDTQYF. The CDR3 DNA reads TGTGCCAGCAGTTTATTAGGGACAGATACGCAGTATTTT.

This clonotype was counted many times. The chain is built from TRBV5-1 and TRBJ2-5; D call uncertain. Trimming left V 1 base short and J 5 bases short, with 12 bases between. The CDR3 has 14 residues. CDR1 is SGHRS, CDR2 YFSETQ, per germline. The CDR3 DNA sequence: TGCGCCAGCAGCTTGCTAACGGGCCCGGAGACCCAGTACTTC. Translation: CASSLLTGPETQYF.

This clonotype came up many times. CDR3 loop: CASSQPRGAGVTYNEQFF. The CDR3 bases are TGTGCCAGCAGCCAACCCCGGGGAGCGGGGGTTACCTACAATGAGCAGTTCTTC. The chain has TRBV3-1 and TRBJ2-1, with TRBD2 identical over 8 bases. CDR1 LGHDT and CDR2 YNNKEL come from the germline V gene (reference sequence). V was clipped by 2 bases and J by 2 bases; unmatched bases: 11. The CDR3 length is 18 residues.

The CDR3, as DNA: TGCGCCAGCAGCACGGGCGTAGCGGGAGAGCAGTACTTC. Its translation: CASSTGVAGEQYF. V is TRBV5-1 and J is TRBJ2-7; TRBD2 matches 8 bases. This CDR3 is 13 amino acids long. Germline lookup yields CDR1 SGHRS and CDR2 YFSETQ. Trimming at V came to 4 bases and at J to 7 bases, leaving 7 bases not matched to a gene.

This clonotype was seen ten or more times. V and J are TRBV5-1 and TRBJ2-3, with 13 bases matching TRBD2. The CDR3 runs to 18 residues. Trimming took 4 bases from V and 0 from J; bases not matched to a gene: 8. The germline CDR1 and CDR2 sequences are SGHRS and YFSETQ. The CDR3 DNA sequence: TGCGCCAGCAGCGGATGGACTAGCGGGGGCCTTAGCACAGATACGCAGTATTTT. Protein: CASSGWTSGGLSTDTQYF. Full variable domain (rest looked up from reference TRBV5-1 and TRBJ2-3): KAGVTQTPRYLIKTRGQQVTLSCSPISGHRSVSWYQQTPGQGLQFLFEYFSETQRNKGNFPGRFSGRQFSNSRSEMNVSTLELGDSALYLCASSGWTSGGLSTDTQYFGPGTRLTVL.

This clonotype was seen ten or more times. V usage is TRBV28 and J usage is TRBJ2-4, with D possibly being TRBD1 (5 bases). Germline CDR1 and CDR2: MDHEN and SYDVKM. V was clipped by 5 bases and J by 0 bases, with 23 bases between them. The CDR3 loop spans 19 amino acids. This CDR3 reads CASSPPLRDSILAKNIQYF. The CDR3 nucleotides are TGTGCCAGCAGTCCCCCACTCCGCGACAGCATTCTAGCCAAAAACATTCAGTACTTC.

This clonotype has at least ten counts. The rearrangement joins TRBV6-5 to TRBJ1-2; D is perhaps TRBD1 (5 bases). Germline V CDR1 and CDR2: MNHEY, SVGAGI. The CDR3 is 14 amino acids. With 4 bases removed from V and 3 bases from J, the gap between germline ends came to 12 bases. The CDR3 DNA follows: TGTGCCAGCAGTTCCACAGGAGCTCACTATGGCTACACCTTC. It yields the protein CASSSTGAHYGYTF.

This clonotype showed up many times. The chain joins TRBV10-3 to TRBJ2-7; maybe TRBD1 (6 bases). The CDR3 runs to 14 residues. The V and J ends lost 6 bases and 7 bases respectively, with 19 bases between them. CDR1 and CDR2 (germline): ENHRY, SYGVKD. The DNA for the CDR3 is TGTGCCATCAGAGCCGGGACAAGCCCTTCGGAGCAGTACTTC. This encodes CAIRAGTSPSEQYF.

The chain is built from TRBV7-2 and TRBJ1-1; D perhaps matches TRBD1 (5 bases). Germline V CDR1 and CDR2: SGHTA, FQGNSA. This CDR3 is 13 amino acids long. V gave up 5 bases and J gave up 1 base, with 8 bases separating them. The CDR3 sequence: CASSRQPNTEAFF. CDR3 bases: TGTGCCAGCAGCCGACAGCCGAACACTGAAGCTTTCTTT.

This clonotype was detected ten times or more. The J gene is TRBJ2-3, the V gene TRBV12-3 or TRBV12-4; D gene ambiguous. CDR3 size: 14 residues. V lost 4 bases and J lost 0, with 8 bases in between. This CDR3 is CASSSAASTDTQYF. In nucleotides, the CDR3 is TGTGCCAGCAGTTCCGCTGCTAGCACAGATACGCAGTATTTT.

This clonotype appeared many times. This chain uses TRBV7-2 with TRBJ1-1, with no clear D. Deletions cut 5 bases from V and 1 base from J, with 11 bases between. CDR1 is SGHTA, CDR2 FQGNSA, per germline. This CDR3 spans 14 amino acids. As DNA, the CDR3 is TGTGCCAGCAGCCCGGGTTACCCGAACACTGAAGCTTTCTTT. It translates to CASSPGYPNTEAFF.

Worth noting for this clonotype: A much larger clone is a single base away; this may be a read error. The chain employs TRBV5-5 and TRBJ2-1; D possibly corresponds to TRBD1 (5 bases). The V and J ends lost 2 bases and 8 bases respectively, with 23 bases between them. This CDR3 comprises 17 residues. The germline CDR1 and CDR2 sequences are SGHKS and YYEKEE (reference sequence). The CDR3 sequence: CASSLGVGVGVRDEQFF. As DNA, the CDR3 is TGTGCCAGCAGCTTAGGAGTTGGTGTAGGGGTTAGGGATGAGCAGTTCTTC.